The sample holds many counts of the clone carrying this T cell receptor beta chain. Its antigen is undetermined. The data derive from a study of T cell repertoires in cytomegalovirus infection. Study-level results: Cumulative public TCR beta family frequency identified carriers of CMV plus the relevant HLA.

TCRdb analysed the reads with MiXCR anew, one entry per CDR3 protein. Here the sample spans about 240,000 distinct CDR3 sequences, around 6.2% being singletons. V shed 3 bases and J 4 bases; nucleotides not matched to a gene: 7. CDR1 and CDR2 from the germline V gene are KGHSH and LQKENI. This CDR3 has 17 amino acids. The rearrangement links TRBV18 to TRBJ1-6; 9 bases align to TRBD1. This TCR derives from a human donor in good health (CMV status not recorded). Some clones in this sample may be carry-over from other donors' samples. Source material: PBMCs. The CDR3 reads CASSPNRGRGYNSPLHF. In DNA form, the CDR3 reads TGTGCCAGCTCACCTAACAGGGGGCGCGGGTATAATTCACCCCTCCACTTT.